This passage covers 17 T cell receptor beta chains from one sample sequenced in a study of CD8 T cells in Susac syndrome. It was with random hexamers that 0.5 to 1 ug RNA was reverse transcribed. TCRdb analysed the immunoSEQ multiplex PCR reads with MiXCR anew, one entry per CDR3 protein. Of approximately 110,000 distinct CDR3 sequences listed, more than 85% are singletons. The material sequenced was CD8+ T cells from PBMCs. The receptors here all came from a human donor with multiple sclerosis.

CDR3 protein: CSGRGLKNTEAFF. The CDR3 bases are TGCAGTGGAAGGGGACTCAAGAACACTGAAGCTTTCTTT. J is TRBJ1-1 and V is TRBV20-1; weak D call: TRBD1 (5 bases). The CDR3 contains 13 residues. Germline V lookup: CDR1 DFQATT, CDR2 SNEGSKA (reference sequence). Trimming shortened V by 7 bases and J by 1 base, and 13 bases separated the two germline ends.

This chain connects TRBV19 to TRBJ2-5; D not resolved. Germline values: CDR1 LNHDA, CDR2 SQIVND (reference sequence). The CDR3 is 12 amino acids. V was pared by 6 bases and J by 1 base, with 6 bases between. DNA for the CDR3: TGTGCCAGTAGAGGTCCCCAAGAGACCCAGTACTTC. This translates into CASRGPQETQYF.

The chain is built from TRBV24-1 and TRBJ2-7; TRBD2 matches at 8 bases. Germline values: CDR1 KGHDR, CDR2 SFDVKD. The CDR3 has 18 amino acids. V was pared by 1 base and J by 3 bases, with 13 bases of the junction left unmatched. The CDR3 DNA reads as TGTGCCACCAGTGATTTAGGACCGGGAGGGTTTCCCCTCTACGAGCAGTACTTC. It codes for CATSDLGPGGFPLYEQYF.

The chain combines TRBV2 with TRBJ1-6; 9 positions match TRBD1. With 6 bases clipped from V and 9 bases from J, the junction kept 9 bases outside the gene matches. CDR3 length: 15 residues. Per germline, CDR1 SNHLY and CDR2 FYNNEI. The CDR3 nucleotides are TGTGCCAGCAGGGAACGGGACAGGGATGTTTCACCCCTCCACTTT. This translates into CASRERDRDVSPLHF.

In this sample, this clonotype turned up a few times. J is TRBJ1-1 and V is TRBV7-9; D is ambiguous. Per the germline V gene, CDR1 is SEHNR and CDR2 is FQNEAQ (reference sequence). Trimming took off 3 bases at V and 4 bases at J, with 6 bases between the two ends. CDR3 length: 12 residues. The CDR3 is CASSLLGTEAFF. The DNA for the CDR3 is TGTGCCAGCAGCTTGCTAGGCACTGAAGCTTTCTTT.

The gene calls are TRBV7-9 and TRBJ2-2, with 9 positions matching TRBD1. Trimming removed 4 bases from V and 4 bases from J; junction bases left unmatched: 16. Germline V lookup: CDR1 SEHNR, CDR2 FQNEAQ (reference sequence). The CDR3 has 19 amino acids. This chain's CDR3 is CASSSKAEAGTGFTGELFF. For the CDR3, the DNA is TGTGCCAGCAGCTCTAAAGCAGAGGCCGGGACAGGGTTCACCGGGGAGCTGTTTTTT.

This chain links TRBV5-8 with TRBJ1-1; 9 nucleotides agree with TRBD1. CDR1 is SGHTS, CDR2 YDEGEE, per germline. With 3 bases clipped from V and 5 bases from J, the junction kept 5 bases outside the gene matches. The CDR3 contains 14 residues. The CDR3 bases are TGTGCCAGCAGCTGGGGGACAGGGCAAACTGAAGCTTTCTTT. Its translation: CASSWGTGQTEAFF.

This clonotype is a singleton in its sample. The rearrangement joins TRBV9 to TRBJ2-2; D unclear. Trimming removed 2 bases from V and 6 bases from J, with 5 bases in between. Germline V gene lookup returns CDR1 SGDLS and CDR2 YYNGEE. The CDR3 length is 12 residues. Here the CDR3 reads CASSVSSGELFF. The CDR3 DNA is TGTGCCAGCAGCGTCTCGTCCGGGGAGCTGTTTTTT.

The rearrangement links TRBV27 to TRBJ2-7; 11 nucleotides align to TRBD1. CDR3 length: 15 amino acids. Germline assignment: CDR1 MNHEY and CDR2 SMNVEV (reference sequence). V gave up 7 bases and J gave up 2 bases; unmatched junction bases: 7. This CDR3 is CASTSPGQGAYEQYV. The CDR3 region has the DNA TGTGCCAGCACGTCGCCGGGACAGGGGGCCTACGAGCAGTACGTC.

The chain links TRBV4-1 to TRBJ2-5, with a tentative D call TRBD1 (8 bases). The CDR3 has 16 residues. V was clipped by 6 bases and J by 5 bases, with 22 bases between them. From germline, CDR1 is MGHRA and CDR2 YSYEKL. The CDR3 spells CASSHTKSQGGETQYF. CDR3 DNA sequence: TGCGCCAGCAGTCATACCAAATCACAGGGGGGGGAGACCCAGTACTTC.

The chain joins TRBV3-1 to TRBJ2-5, with 7 bases aligning to TRBD1. V dropped 2 bases and J dropped 5; count of bases not matched to a gene: 8. The CDR3 sequence is 15 residues long. From germline, CDR1 is LGHDT and CDR2 YNNKEL (reference sequence). DNA of the CDR3: TGTGCCAGCAGCCAACGGGACAGCCATTCCGAGACCCAGTACTTC. Amino acid sequence: CASSQRDSHSETQYF.

CDR3 sequence reads: CASSQEGGYTEAFF. CDR3 nucleotide sequence: TGCGCCAGCAGCCAAGAGGGCGGATACACTGAAGCTTTCTTT. V usage is TRBV4-1 and J usage is TRBJ1-1; D is undetermined. The CDR3 sequence is 14 residues long. Trimming took 0 bases from V and 3 from J, leaving 8 bases between them. Germline CDR1 MGHRA, CDR2 YSYEKL.

In this sample, this clonotype turned up once. V gene TRBV14 combines with J gene TRBJ1-6; tentatively, D is TRBD1 (6 bases). Germline CDR1 SGHDN, CDR2 FVKESK. The CDR3 loop spans 20 amino acids. Trimming cost V 1 base and J 0 bases, with 19 bases left between them. DNA for the CDR3: TGTGCCAGCAGCCAAGCCACCTGGACAGCAATTAACTCCTATAATTCACCCCTCCACTTT. Its translation: CASSQATWTAINSYNSPLHF.

The chain is built from TRBV12-3 or TRBV12-4 and TRBJ2-7, with D tentatively TRBD1 or TRBD2 (5 bases each). V lost 6 bases to trimming and J lost 2 bases, with 14 bases between them. There are 14 residues in the CDR3. CDR3 protein: CASRYRDAPYEQYF. For the CDR3, the DNA is TGTGCCAGCAGATATCGGGACGCCCCCTACGAGCAGTACTTC.

The rearrangement joins TRBV27 to TRBJ1-1; the D gene is possibly TRBD1 (5 bases). V lost 3 bases, J lost 0 bases, and 11 bases lay in between. There are 15 residues in the CDR3. Per germline, CDR1 MNHEY and CDR2 SMNVEV (reference sequence). This chain's CDR3 is CASSFRRGMNTEAFF. The CDR3, as DNA: TGTGCCAGCAGTTTCAGGAGGGGTATGAACACTGAAGCTTTCTTT.

The gene calls are TRBV12-2 and TRBJ2-3; the table's D call of TRBD2 was not tested on the DNA. TRBV12-2 is labeled a pseudogene. The CDR3 is 15 residues long. Written as DNA, the CDR3 is TGTGCAAGTCGCCGAGCGGGAGGTGGCACAGATACGCAGTATTTT. Translation: CASRRAGGGTDTQYF.

The chain is built from TRBV5-6 and TRBJ2-7, with 9 bases fitting TRBD1. Germline CDR1 is SGHDT and CDR2 is YYEEEE. The CDR3 has 16 amino acids. With 0 bases clipped from V and 6 bases from J, the junction kept 10 bases outside the gene matches. The CDR3 here is CASSLEGTGIVLEQYF. CDR3 sequence (DNA): TGTGCCAGCAGCTTGGAGGGGACAGGGATTGTCCTCGAGCAGTACTTC.